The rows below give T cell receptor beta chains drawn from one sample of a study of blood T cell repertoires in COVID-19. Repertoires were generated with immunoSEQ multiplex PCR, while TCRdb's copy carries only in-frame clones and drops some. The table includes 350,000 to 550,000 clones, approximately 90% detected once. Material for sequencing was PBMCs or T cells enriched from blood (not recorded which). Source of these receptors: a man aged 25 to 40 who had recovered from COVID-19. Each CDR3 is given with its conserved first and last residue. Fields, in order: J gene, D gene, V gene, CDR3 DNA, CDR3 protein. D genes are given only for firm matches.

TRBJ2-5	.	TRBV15	TGTGCCACCAGCAGAGATCTTGTGGGAGTGACTTGGGAGACCCAGTACTTC	CATSRDLVGVTWETQYF
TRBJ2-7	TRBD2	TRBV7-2	TGTGCCAGCAGCCCTAGCGGTTTGTTCCTAGGGGAGCAGTACTTC	CASSPSGLFLGEQYF
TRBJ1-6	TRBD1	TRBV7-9	TGTGCCAGCAGCCCAGGGACAGGGACTAATTCACCCCTCCACTTT	CASSPGTGTNSPLHF
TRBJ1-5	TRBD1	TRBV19	TGTGCCAGTAGTATAGGGGACAGTCAATATCAGCCCCAGCATTTT	CASSIGDSQYQPQHF
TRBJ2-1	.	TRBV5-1	TGCGCCAGCAGCCAGAACCGGGTCTCTTCCTACAATGAGCAGTTCTTC	CASSQNRVSSYNEQFF
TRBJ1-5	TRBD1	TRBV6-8	TGTGCCAGCAGTTACGGGACAGGGCACAATCAGCCCCAGCATTTT	CASSYGTGHNQPQHF
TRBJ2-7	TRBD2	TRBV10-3	TGTGCCATCAGTGGGACTAGCGGGCTTGACGAGCAGTACTTC	CAISGTSGLDEQYF
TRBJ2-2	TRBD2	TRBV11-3	TGTGCCCCTCGCCGCGGGGGCACCGGGGAGCTGTTTTTT	CAPRRGGTGELFF
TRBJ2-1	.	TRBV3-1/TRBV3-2	TGTGCCAGCAGCCTCCTTCGCTCGAGCTCCTACAATGAGCAGTTCTTC	CASSLLRSSSYNEQFF
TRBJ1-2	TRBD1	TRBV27	TGTGCCAGCAGTCGTACAGGGGGCTCGCGCTACACCTTC	CASSRTGGSRYTF
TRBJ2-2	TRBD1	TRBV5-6	TGTGCCAGCAGCTTGGGGACAGGTATCACCGGGGAGCTGTTTTTT	CASSLGTGITGELFF
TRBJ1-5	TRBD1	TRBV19	TGTGCCAGTAGTATAACACAGGGGTCCTATAGCAATCAGCCCCAGCATTTT	CASSITQGSYSNQPQHF
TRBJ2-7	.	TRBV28	TGTGCCAGCAGTTTACCTGAGGCATTAGGGCAGTACTTC	CASSLPEALGQYF
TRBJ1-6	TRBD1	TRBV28	TGTGCCAGCAGACGACGGACAGGGAATTCACCCCTCCACTTT	CASRRRTGNSPLHF
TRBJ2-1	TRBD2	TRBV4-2	TGTGCCAGCAGCCAAGTTGGCGGGAGTGGCTCCTACAATGAGCAGTTCTTC	CASSQVGGSGSYNEQFF
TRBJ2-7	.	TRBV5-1	TGCGCCAGCAGCTCCGGAGGGGGCAATTACGAGCAGTACTTC	CASSSGGGNYEQYF
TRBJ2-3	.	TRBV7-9	TGTGCCAGCAGCCCAGCGGACGCAGATACGCAGTATTTT	CASSPADADTQYF
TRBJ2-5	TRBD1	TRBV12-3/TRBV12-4	TGTGCCAGCAGCACAGGGGCCTTGGAGACCCAGTACTTC	CASSTGALETQYF
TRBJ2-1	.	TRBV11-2	TGTGCCAGCAGCTTACGAGTCGAGGGTGAGCAGTTCTTC	CASSLRVEGEQFF
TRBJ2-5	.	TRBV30	TGTGCCTGGAGGAGAGGCCTGTACCAAGAGACCCAGTACTTC	CAWRRGLYQETQYF
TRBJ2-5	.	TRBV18	TGTGCCAGCTGCGCCGGGACAAGACAAGAGACCCAGTACTTC	CASCAGTRQETQYF
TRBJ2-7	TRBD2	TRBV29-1	TGCAGCACTATACAGGGACTAGGCTACGAGCAGTACTTC	CSTIQGLGYEQYF
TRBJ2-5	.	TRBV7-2	TGTGCCAGCAGCTTAGCGCGAGGCACAGGGACAGAGACCCAGTACTTC	CASSLARGTGTETQYF
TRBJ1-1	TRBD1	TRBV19	TGTGCCAGTAGTACCTCCGGGACAGGGGCCACTGAAGCTTTCTTT	CASSTSGTGATEAFF
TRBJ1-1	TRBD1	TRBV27	TGTGCCAGCAGTGCAACGGGACAGGGATATACTGAAGCTTTCTTT	CASSATGQGYTEAFF
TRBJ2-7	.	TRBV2	TGTGCCAGTAGCGAGGGTAGCTACGAGCAGTACTTC	CASSEGSYEQYF
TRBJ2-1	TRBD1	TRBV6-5	TGTGCCAGCAGTACCGGGACAGCCACCTACAATGAGCAGTTCTTC	CASSTGTATYNEQFF
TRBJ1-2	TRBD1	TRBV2	TGTGCCAGCAGTGGCGAAGGGACAGGGTATGGCTACACCTTC	CASSGEGTGYGYTF
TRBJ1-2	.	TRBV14	TGTGCCAGCAGCCAAGAAGCGGGGGGATTTGGCTACACCTTC	CASSQEAGGFGYTF
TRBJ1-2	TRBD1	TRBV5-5	TGTGCCAGCAGCTTGTCGGGGACAGTAACGCCGGCGGATGGCTACACCTTC	CASSLSGTVTPADGYTF
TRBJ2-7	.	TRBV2	TGTGCCAGCATAAGGGCAGGGGCCGCCTACGAGCAGTACTTC	CASIRAGAAYEQYF
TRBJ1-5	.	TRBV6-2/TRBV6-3	TGTGCCAGCAGTTACGGGGGGATGGGCAATCAGCCCCAGCATTTT	CASSYGGMGNQPQHF
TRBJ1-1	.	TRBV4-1	TGCGCCAGCAGCCAGTTTGTGGTAACGGGAGTTGTTGGAAACACTGAAGCTTTCTTT	CASSQFVVTGVVGNTEAFF